The rows below give T cell receptor beta chains drawn from one sample of a study of blood T cell repertoires in COVID-19. Method: immunoSEQ multiplex PCR; TCRdb's copy keeps in-frame clones and lacks some. The sample lists roughly 120,000 clones, about 89% occurring once. Material: peripheral blood. The source is a man aged 35 to 55 with acute or convalescent COVID-19. Each CDR3 is given with its conserved first and last residue. The D gene is left open where the match is weak. Not every row has a clone size; where given, it reads once, few, many or a size class.

TGTGCCAGCAGCTGGACAGGGGCCACAGATACGCAGTATTTT	CASSWTGATDTQYF	once	TRBV7-3	TRBJ2-3	TRBD1
TGTGCCAGCAGTGACGTTATCTCTGGAAACACCATATATTTT	CASSDVISGNTIYF	once	TRBV2	TRBJ1-3	-
TGTGCCAGCAGTGAATTACAGGGGAACACTGAAGCTTTCTTT	CASSELQGNTEAFF	few	TRBV6-1	TRBJ1-1	-
TGTGCCAGCAGCGTACCCCAGGGTCAAGAGACCCAGTACTTC	CASSVPQGQETQYF	once	TRBV5-4	TRBJ2-5	-
TGTGCCAGCAAGGGCCAGGGCTATGGCTACACCTTC	CASKGQGYGYTF	-	TRBV25-1	TRBJ1-2	-
TGTGCCAGCAGGGACTGGGATGAGCAGTTCTTC	CASRDWDEQFF	-	TRBV6-5	TRBJ2-1	-
TGCGCCAGCAGCCCCCGAAAGGGGCCGCACACCGGGGAGCTGTTTTTT	CASSPRKGPHTGELFF	-	TRBV4-3	TRBJ2-2	-
TGCGCCAGCAGCTTGGAGGGGTGGACCGGGGAGCTGTTTTTT	CASSLEGWTGELFF	-	TRBV5-1	TRBJ2-2	-
TGTGCCAGCAGCGCCCGGCGGCTGCATAACACCGGGGAGCTGTTTTTT	CASSARRLHNTGELFF	-	TRBV3-1/TRBV3-2	TRBJ2-2	-
TGTGCCAGCAGACTCGGGTGGCAAGGCTACGAGCAGTACTTC	CASRLGWQGYEQYF	-	TRBV6-5	TRBJ2-7	-
TGTGCCAGCAGCCCCCGCCGGGGGTCCTCCTACGAGCAGTACTTC	CASSPRRGSSYEQYF	once	TRBV6-5	TRBJ2-7	-
TGCGCCAGCAGCTTGGGACACGAGATAACCGGGGAGCTGTTTTTT	CASSLGHEITGELFF	-	TRBV5-1	TRBJ2-2	-
TGTGCCTGGAGTGTTTCGTCACACTCCTACGAGCAGTACTTC	CAWSVSSHSYEQYF	-	TRBV30	TRBJ2-7	-
TGTGCCACCAGACCGGACAGGGGTTACGAGCAGTACTTC	CATRPDRGYEQYF	few	TRBV15	TRBJ2-7	TRBD1
TGTGCCAGCAGCTGGGGGCCGCAGGGCAGAGGTGAAGCTTTCTTT	CASSWGPQGRGEAFF	once	TRBV7-2	TRBJ1-1	-
TGTGCCAGCAGCGTAGCGGCAGGGAGGAATACGCAGTATTTT	CASSVAAGRNTQYF	-	TRBV9	TRBJ2-3	-
TGTGCCAGCAGGGAGGCTAGCTCAGGCGGGGAGCTGTTTTTT	CASREASSGGELFF	-	TRBV28	TRBJ2-2	-
TGTGCCAGCAGCGGGGACAGATATCAAGAGACCCAGTACTTC	CASSGDRYQETQYF	-	TRBV7-9	TRBJ2-5	TRBD1
TGCGCCAGCAGCCGGGACAATTGGGAAAAACTGTTTTTT	CASSRDNWEKLFF	few	TRBV4-1	TRBJ1-4	-
TGTGCCAGCAGCTTAGGTCTTAGGGACTCCACCGCTTTCTTT	CASSLGLRDSTAFF	once	TRBV7-9	TRBJ1-1	-
TGTGCCAGCAGTCCCGGGGACAGGGTCAGCGGGGAGCTGTTTTTT	CASSPGDRVSGELFF	-	TRBV27	TRBJ2-2	TRBD1
TGTGCCAGCTCACTCAAAATAGGACAGGGAGACTATGGCTACACCTTC	CASSLKIGQGDYGYTF	-	TRBV18	TRBJ1-2	TRBD1
TGTGCCAGCAGCCCTACCCCAGGGGGCGAAAAACTGTTTTTT	CASSPTPGGEKLFF	-	TRBV7-9	TRBJ1-4	TRBD1
TGTGCCAGCGCACCGACGACAGGGGTGTTCGCTTTCTTT	CASAPTTGVFAFF	-	TRBV7-9	TRBJ1-1	TRBD1
TGTGCCTGGACCATACAGGGAGGGTATGAAAAACTGTTTTTT	CAWTIQGGYEKLFF	few	TRBV30	TRBJ1-4	-
TGTGCCAGCAGAGGGACAGGGGAAAATTCACCCCTCCACTTT	CASRGTGENSPLHF	-	TRBV25-1	TRBJ1-6	TRBD1
TGTGCCAGCAGCTTAGGCCGGGGTAACACCGGGGAGCTGTTTTTT	CASSLGRGNTGELFF	-	TRBV11-2	TRBJ2-2	-
TGCGCCAGCAGCTTGGGGGATAAGGGCGGGGTAATTGAAGCTTTCTTT	CASSLGDKGGVIEAFF	-	TRBV5-1	TRBJ1-1	-
TGTGCCAGTATAGGAGGACCTAACACAGATACGCAGTATTTT	CASIGGPNTDTQYF	-	TRBV19	TRBJ2-3	-
TGTGCCAGCAGCCGGGACACCAACACTGAAGCTTTCTTT	CASSRDTNTEAFF	-	TRBV6-6	TRBJ1-1	-
TGTGCCAGCCGTCGCGGGACAGGGACCTATAATTCACCCCTCCACTTT	CASRRGTGTYNSPLHF	-	TRBV7-8	TRBJ1-6	TRBD1
TGTGCCAGCAGCCCACGAATGGGCGAACCAACCGGGGAGCTGTTTTTT	CASSPRMGEPTGELFF	-	TRBV7-8	TRBJ2-2	-
TGTGCCAGCAGACTAGGGGAGACCCAGTACTTC	CASRLGETQYF	-	TRBV27	TRBJ2-5	-
TGTGCCAGCAAGGGAGGGGGAGAGACCCAGTACTTC	CASKGGGETQYF	-	TRBV6-5	TRBJ2-5	-
TGTGCCAGCAGTTCAGACAGTACCTACGAGCAGTACTTC	CASSSDSTYEQYF	-	TRBV6-5	TRBJ2-7	-
TGTGCCAGCAGTCTAGCGGGGGGAGCAGATACGCAGTATTTT	CASSLAGGADTQYF	-	TRBV6-2/TRBV6-3	TRBJ2-3	TRBD2
TGCGCCAGCAGCTTGGAATCGGTTGCTGAAGCTTTCTTT	CASSLESVAEAFF	-	TRBV5-1	TRBJ1-1	-
TGTGCCAGCAGCTTAACGGGACAGGGTCTGCGGGCTTTCTTT	CASSLTGQGLRAFF	-	TRBV7-3	TRBJ1-1	TRBD1
TGTGCCAGCAGTCCATCCGGGACAGAGAGCAATCAGCCCCAGCATTTT	CASSPSGTESNQPQHF	once	TRBV6-7	TRBJ1-5	TRBD1
TGTGCCAGCAGCTTGCCAGCGGGGAACACAGATACGCAGTATTTT	CASSLPAGNTDTQYF	-	TRBV5-6	TRBJ2-3	TRBD2
TGCGCCAGCAGTCAGCAGGGGGACCGCACAGATACGCAGTATTTT	CASSQQGDRTDTQYF	once	TRBV5-1	TRBJ2-3	TRBD1
TGTGCCAGTACCTCGGACAGATTTGGCTACACCTTC	CASTSDRFGYTF	-	TRBV19	TRBJ1-2	-
TGCGCCAGCAGTGAGCCCCACAGGGTTGAGGATTCACCCCTCCACTTT	CASSEPHRVEDSPLHF	-	TRBV10-2	TRBJ1-6	-
TGCGCCAGCAGTGCGGGGAATCAGCCCCAGCATTTT	CASSAGNQPQHF	-	TRBV10-2	TRBJ1-5	-
TGCGCCAGCAGCCAAAACCCGAGCGGTAGCTCCTACAATGAGCAGTTCTTC	CASSQNPSGSSYNEQFF	-	TRBV5-1	TRBJ2-1	-
TGTGCCAGCAGTTACTCGTTAGTACAAGAGACCCAGTACTTC	CASSYSLVQETQYF	-	TRBV6-6	TRBJ2-5	-
TGTGCCAGCAGCCAAGGGGGACAGGCCAATGGAAACACCATATATTTT	CASSQGGQANGNTIYF	-	TRBV4-2	TRBJ1-3	TRBD1